The entry below gives a single T cell receptor (beta chain) sequence along with its context. This CDR3 has 16 residues. Germline-derived CDR1 and CDR2 are SGDLS and YYNGEE. The trim removed 3 bases at V and 7 bases at J, leaving 7 bases unmatched. This specimen belongs to a study of blood T cell repertoires in COVID-19. Here immunoSEQ multiplex PCR was the method, and the copy in TCRdb shows in-frame clones only, minus some. Altogether more than 65,000 clones are present, roughly 80% being singletons, with the ten largest covering around 10%. The sequencing input was peripheral blood. The receptor was isolated from a woman of 80 years or more with acute or convalescent COVID-19. The chain joins TRBV9 to TRBJ2-1, with TRBD2 matching 13 bases. CDR3 coding DNA: TGTGCCAGCAGCGAAAGACTAGCGGGGGGAAATAATGAGCAGTTCTTC. It encodes CASSERLAGGNNEQFF. Full variable domain (rest looked up from reference TRBV9 and TRBJ2-1): DSGVTQTPKHLITATGQRVTLRCSPRSGDLSVYWYQQSLDQGLQFLIQYYNGEERAKGNILERFSAQQFPDLHSELNLSSLELGDSALYFCASSERLAGGNNEQFFGPGTRLTVL.